A selection of T cell receptor beta chains follows, all from one sample in a study of T cells in Graves' hyperthyroidism and ophthalmopathy. In TCRdb, the multiplex PCR reads were re-called with MiXCR into one record per CDR3 protein. Of fewer than 500,000 distinct CDR3 sequences listed, around 15% were seen once; the top ten hold 13%. Sequences were obtained from blood. These TCRs come from a man younger than 35 with Graves' ophthalmopathy. Both conserved end residues are part of each CDR3. The order of the fields is D gene, V gene, clone size, J gene, CDR3 protein, CDR3 DNA. The D gene is left open where the match is weak. Only some rows state a clone size, as once, few, many or a class for expanded clones.

-	TRBV3-1	many	TRBJ1-4	CASSRDGQTILNEKLFF	TGTGCCAGCAGCCGGGACGGCCAAACAATTTTAAATGAAAAACTGTTTTTT
-	TRBV20-1	many	TRBJ1-6	CSAEGGHGDSPLHF	TGCAGTGCTGAGGGGGGACACGGGGATTCACCCCTCCACTTT
-	TRBV3-1	many	TRBJ2-5	CASTRAEETQYF	TGTGCCAGCACTCGAGCGGAAGAGACCCAGTACTTC
TRBD2	TRBV10-3	-	TRBJ2-5	CAISKTSGGSETQYF	TGTGCCATCAGTAAGACTAGCGGGGGCTCAGAGACCCAGTACTTC
-	TRBV7-8	few	TRBJ2-7	CASSIGGVAYEQYF	TGTGCCAGCAGCATTGGTGGAGTTGCCTACGAGCAGTACTTC
-	TRBV19	many	TRBJ1-4	CASRPWATNEKLFF	TGTGCCAGTAGGCCGTGGGCAACTAATGAAAAACTGTTTTTT
-	TRBV15	-	TRBJ2-1	CATSRDTIHNEQFF	TGTGCCACCAGCAGAGATACCATCCACAATGAGCAGTTCTTC
TRBD2	TRBV7-6	many	TRBJ2-7	CASSLASGGSSYEQYF	TGTGCCAGCAGCTTAGCTAGCGGGGGGTCCTCCTACGAGCAGTACTTC
-	TRBV12-3/TRBV12-4	many	TRBJ1-5	CASRKPGHSNQPQHF	TGTGCCAGCAGAAAACCGGGACATAGCAATCAGCCCCAGCATTTT
TRBD2	TRBV6-5	many	TRBJ2-1	CASSYLWAGGSYNEQFF	TGTGCCAGCAGTTACCTTTGGGCGGGAGGGTCCTACAATGAGCAGTTCTTC
-	TRBV27	few	TRBJ2-1	CASSLWAGNAHYNEQFF	TGTGCCAGCAGTTTATGGGCGGGGAATGCTCACTACAATGAGCAGTTCTTC
-	TRBV12-3/TRBV12-4	many	TRBJ2-5	CASSPGTAGAETQYF	TGTGCCAGCAGTCCAGGGACCGCCGGGGCGGAGACCCAGTACTTC
TRBD2	TRBV27	once	TRBJ2-7	CASSFGSGGANEQYF	TGTGCCAGCAGTTTTGGTAGCGGGGGGGCCAATGAGCAGTACTTC
TRBD1	TRBV5-1	many	TRBJ2-5	CASSGGTGMETQYF	TGCGCCAGCAGCGGAGGGACAGGGATGGAGACCCAGTACTTC
-	TRBV20-1	many	TRBJ1-5	CSARDRREENFGQPQHF	TGCAGTGCTAGAGATCGCAGGGAAGAGAATTTCGGTCAGCCCCAGCATTTT
-	TRBV20-1	many	TRBJ2-7	CSARGGVDYEQYF	TGCAGTGCTAGGGGGGGTGTAGATTACGAGCAGTACTTC
-	TRBV9	-	TRBJ1-5	CASSAGTSNQPQHF	TGTGCCAGCAGCGCCGGGACAAGCAATCAGCCCCAGCATTTT
TRBD1	TRBV27	many	TRBJ2-7	CASSPIKDRSSYEQYF	TGTGCCAGCAGTCCAATAAAGGACAGGTCTTCCTACGAGCAGTACTTC
-	TRBV20-1	-	TRBJ1-2	CSARDFGRESNYGYTF	TGCAGTGCTAGAGATTTTGGCAGGGAATCTAACTATGGCTACACCTTC
-	TRBV14	few	TRBJ1-2	CASSPDQSLGYTF	TGTGCCAGCAGCCCCGACCAGTCACTAGGCTACACCTTC
-	TRBV7-2	many	TRBJ1-1	CASRFGTESNTEAFF	TGTGCCAGCAGATTCGGGACGGAGTCGAACACTGAAGCTTTCTTT
-	TRBV20-1	-	TRBJ1-2	CSASGQGKDYGYTF	TGCAGTGCTAGTGGGCAGGGGAAGGACTATGGCTACACCTTC
TRBD2	TRBV6-1	few	TRBJ2-3	CASVRGTLNTDTQYF	TGTGCCAGCGTGCGGGGGACTCTAAACACAGATACGCAGTATTTT
TRBD1	TRBV7-9	-	TRBJ2-3	CAMEPGQGTADTQYF	TGTGCCATGGAACCGGGACAGGGTACCGCAGATACGCAGTATTTT
-	TRBV5-1	many	TRBJ2-1	CASSLIGDYNEQFF	TGCGCCAGCAGCTTGATAGGGGACTACAATGAGCAGTTCTTC
TRBD2	TRBV12-3/TRBV12-4	many	TRBJ2-2	CASMGGSNTGELFF	TGTGCCAGCATGGGGGGGTCGAACACCGGGGAGCTGTTTTTT
-	TRBV5-1	many	TRBJ1-4	CASSPLTVSTNEKLFF	TGCGCCAGCAGCCCCCTGACGGTCTCAACTAATGAAAAACTGTTTTTT
TRBD2	TRBV19	few	TRBJ2-2	CASITSGPTGELFF	TGTGCCAGTATAACTAGCGGGCCCACCGGGGAGCTGTTTTTT
TRBD2	TRBV14	many	TRBJ2-1	CASSLAVGTSDDNEQFF	TGTGCCAGCAGCCTCGCGGTAGGGACTAGCGATGACAATGAGCAGTTCTTC
-	TRBV30	many	TRBJ2-5	CARNRGPQETQYF	TGTGCCCGAAATAGGGGCCCCCAAGAGACCCAGTACTTC
-	TRBV5-1	-	TRBJ2-7	CASSFTGQPYEQYF	TGCGCCAGCAGCTTTACTGGACAGCCTTACGAGCAGTACTTC
-	TRBV19	-	TRBJ1-1	CASTGTAWRGNTEAFF	TGTGCCAGTACCGGGACCGCTTGGCGAGGGAACACTGAAGCTTTCTTT
-	TRBV5-1	many	TRBJ1-1	CASSLVGPPGTEAFF	TGCGCCAGCAGCTTGGTGGGGCCACCGGGCACTGAAGCTTTCTTT
-	TRBV10-3	many	TRBJ1-2	CAISEIYGYTF	TGTGCCATCAGTGAAATCTATGGCTACACCTTC
-	TRBV20-1	many	TRBJ2-3	CSVSYRGTDTQYF	TGCAGTGTCAGCTACAGGGGCACAGATACGCAGTATTTT
-	TRBV5-1	-	TRBJ1-1	CASSLVQGRNTEAFF	TGCGCCAGCAGCTTGGTGCAGGGGCGGAACACTGAAGCTTTCTTT
-	TRBV11-2	many	TRBJ1-3	CASSLLDRPSGNTIYF	TGTGCCAGCAGCCTACTGGACAGACCCTCTGGAAACACCATATATTTT
TRBD1	TRBV7-9	-	TRBJ2-1	CAIDRGHNEQFF	TGTGCCATAGACAGGGGGCACAATGAGCAGTTCTTC
TRBD2	TRBV29-1	many	TRBJ2-3	CSVEGSGVNTDTQYF	TGCAGCGTTGAGGGGAGCGGGGTAAACACAGATACGCAGTATTTT
-	TRBV5-1	many	TRBJ1-3	CASSTQGQRGNTIYF	TGCGCCAGCAGCACCCAGGGACAACGAGGAAACACCATATATTTT